This T cell receptor (beta chain) was recovered during a study of OX40 agonist ivuxolimab in advanced cancers. About the investigation overall: The costimulatory receptor OX40 (CD134) was targeted by ivuxolimab, a fully human IgG2 agonistic monoclonal antibody. Patients were allowed to have had prior anti-PD-1, anti-PD-L1 or anti-CTLA-4 therapy, and around two fifths of the dose-escalation patients had been treated with checkpoint inhibitors. In the dose-escalation cohort, 65% to 85% of patients were male, and the mean age was 60 years with a range of roughly 20 to 79. Peripheral TCRbeta sequencing was intended to test whether TCR sequence diversity was altered and clonal T-cell expansion was caused by ivuxolimab. Intravenous ivuxolimab was administered to patients every 2 weeks at six dose levels: 0.01, 0.1, 0.3, 1.5, 3 and 10 mg/kg. The paper reports the monotherapy dose-escalation portion (N ≈ 52 patients) of the phase I ivuxolimab trial. Among the roughly 50 dose-escalation patients, roughly 20 had hepatocellular carcinoma, approximately 15 melanoma, 9 renal cell carcinoma and 9 head and neck cancer. Three dose-escalation patients achieved partial responses, one with hepatocellular carcinoma and two with cutaneous melanoma. What the study reported, not specific to this receptor: Which antigens the clonally expanded peripheral T cells were specific for was not determined. After ivuxolimab, expanded clones were on average more numerous among CD8+ T cells than among CD4+ T cells. At doses of 0.1 to 3.0 mg/kg, clonal expansion of both CD4+ and CD8+ blood T cells was observed from baseline to week 6. Low levels of normalized T-cell clonal expansion were also seen in some patients who did not respond. Partial responders in the 0.1-3.0 mg/kg groups had among the lowest normalized peripheral clonal expansion, especially among CD8+ T cells.

Trimming removed 6 bases from V and 5 bases from J, leaving 11 bases between the germline ends. The germline V gene gives CDR1 as ENHRY and CDR2 as SYGVKD. The CDR3 goes from the cysteine to the phenylalanine over 13 residues. Kept here is only the CDR3 DNA, which spans 39 bases and is read in frame from base 1. To sequence the TCRbeta CDR3 region, genomic DNA was isolated from the sorted cells. TCRbeta CDR3 regions were sequenced using the immunoSEQ Assay. TCRdb took over this immuneACCESS table, retaining in-frame rearrangements with V and J assigned. Such tables are incomplete; in checked studies, under half of the missing clones stem from an unresolved V gene, and the remainder is unexplained. The sample table records about 80,000 clones; around 85% of these occur just once. Approximately 2% of the sample is in the top ten clones. The trial excluded patients who had a history of autoimmune disease or were on systemic immunosuppression. Peripheral blood for TCR sequencing was drawn from every dose cohort at baseline, at cycle 4 day 1 and at cycle 7 day 1. The samples were drawn from a first-in-human, open-label, multicenter phase I dose-escalation trial of ivuxolimab. Adults with locally advanced or metastatic melanoma, renal cell carcinoma, hepatocellular carcinoma or head and neck squamous cell carcinoma were enrolled in the trial. Before TCR sequencing, CD4+ and CD8+ T cells were separately sorted from peripheral blood.

Comments on this clone: What antigen it recognizes has not been identified. No much larger clone is present one base from it, and per-base qualities are unavailable.

The sequence came from an adult with an advanced solid tumor such as melanoma, head and neck, liver or kidney cancer. The chain joins TRBV10-3 to TRBJ1-5; the D gene assignment is ambiguous. This specimen consisted of CD4+ or CD8+ T cells sorted from blood, obtained in a trial of the OX40 agonist ivuxolimab. The DNA reads as follows: TGTGCCATCAGGGGTGGGAAGGATCAGCCCCAGCATTTT. Translated, it gives CAIRGGKDQPQHF.